The 22 T cell receptor beta chains below were found in one sample sequenced in a study of T cells in Graves' hyperthyroidism and ophthalmopathy. Amplification of TCR beta CDR3 regions was performed using RNA transcripts as template. Primed by the HTBI set, a first-round RT-PCR was run on the TCR CDR3. TCRdb fed the multiplex PCR reads into MiXCR, producing one record per CDR3 protein. The sample records roughly 350,000 distinct CDR3 sequences, roughly an eighth being singletons. Sequencing was done on a sample of blood. The receptors shown here come from a woman between 40 and 50 years old with Graves' ophthalmopathy.

This chain links TRBV24-1 with TRBJ2-1, with 12 bases lining up with TRBD2. The germline V gene encodes CDR1 KGHDR and CDR2 SFDVKD. V shed 4 bases and J 1 base; nucleotides not matched to a gene: 7. The CDR3 totals 18 residues. In DNA form, the CDR3 reads TGTGCCACCAGTGACCCTCTAGCGGGAGGGCCTTCCTACAATGAGCAGTTCTTC. Protein product: CATSDPLAGGPSYNEQFF.

CDR3 in DNA: TGTGCCAGCAGTAACGGAGTGAGTCAGCCCCAGCATTTT. It codes for CASSNGVSQPQHF. The genes are TRBV2 and TRBJ1-5; unclear D gene. Germline V lookup: CDR1 SNHLY, CDR2 FYNNEI. V lost 5 bases to trimming and J lost 6 bases, with 11 bases between them. The CDR3 is 13 amino acids.

This clonotype has more than one count but fewer than ten. The V call is TRBV6-1, the J call TRBJ1-2; TRBD1 might be the D (5 bases). CDR1 is MNHNS, CDR2 SASEGT, per germline. This CDR3 is built from 13 residues. With 1 base removed from V and 4 bases from J, the gap between germline ends came to 7 bases. Written as DNA, the CDR3 is TGTGCCAGCAGTGAAGGGGGCGCCTATGGCTACACCTTC. It codes for CASSEGGAYGYTF.

This clonotype was seen at least ten times. This rearrangement joins TRBV25-1 to TRBJ1-1; D gene uncertain. The germline CDR1 and CDR2 sequences are MGHDK and SYGVNS. This CDR3 comprises 11 residues. V was clipped by 7 bases and J by 2 bases, with 5 bases between them. The CDR3 protein is CASKGNTEAFF. The CDR3 bases are TGTGCCAGCAAGGGAAACACTGAAGCTTTCTTT.

This clonotype has only a few counts. The chain recombines TRBV18 with TRBJ1-5, with TRBD1 as a possible D gene (5 bases). CDR1 and CDR2 from the germline V gene are KGHSH and LQKENI. The CDR3 runs to 14 residues. Trimming pared 4 bases from V and 5 bases from J, leaving 12 bases between. CDR3 bases: TGTGCCAGCTCACGAGGGACGGACGATCAGCCCCAGCATTTT. Its protein product is CASSRGTDDQPQHF.

This clonotype was counted at least ten times. The chain employs TRBV28 and TRBJ2-1; possible D gene TRBD2, 5 bases. The germline V gene has CDR1 MDHEN and CDR2 SYDVKM. The CDR3 has 15 amino acids. V gave up 6 bases and J gave up 9 bases, with 21 bases separating them. Here the CDR3 reads CASSPPLARVSEQFF. The CDR3 DNA sequence: TGTGCCAGCAGCCCGCCCCTCGCGCGGGTTAGTGAGCAGTTCTTC.

This clonotype was recorded at least ten times. The chain combines TRBV27 with TRBJ2-3, with D possibly matching TRBD1 (5 bases). The germline CDR1 and CDR2 sequences are MNHEY and SMNVEV (reference sequence). The CDR3 totals 14 residues. Trimming removed 4 bases at V and 8 bases at J, with 16 bases between. The CDR3 region is CASSSDMGSVTQYF. CDR3 coding DNA: TGTGCCAGCAGTTCGGACATGGGATCGGTTACGCAGTATTTT.

This clonotype occurred many times. The rearrangement uses TRBV11-2 and TRBJ2-5, with 8 bases aligning to TRBD1. V trimming: 2 bases; J trimming: 5 bases; junction bases outside the gene matches: 1. There are 13 residues in the CDR3. Germline CDR1 reads SGHAT; CDR2 reads FQNNGV. The CDR3 is CASSLNRGETQYF. The CDR3 nucleotides read TGTGCCAGCAGCTTAAACAGGGGGGAGACCCAGTACTTC.

This sequence joins TRBV6-4 and TRBJ2-7; a weak D match, TRBD2 (5 bases). Trimming removed 5 bases at V and 7 bases at J, with 15 bases between. There are 13 residues in the CDR3. Germline assignment: CDR1 MRHNA and CDR2 SNTAGT. The CDR3 DNA reads TGTGCCAGCAGTTACGGGGTATTGGGAGAGCAGTACTTC. Translated, it gives CASSYGVLGEQYF.

The V and J genes are TRBV4-1 and TRBJ2-7; 8 bases map to TRBD2. The CDR3 sequence is 15 residues long. V gave up 7 bases and J gave up 0 bases; unmatched junction bases: 8. Germline V gene sequence: CDR1 MGHRA, CDR2 YSYEKL. The CDR3 bases are TGCGCCAGCAAACCACGAAGCGGGGGCTCCTACGAGCAGTACTTC. This encodes CASKPRSGGSYEQYF.

This clonotype has more than one count but fewer than ten. The chain carries TRBV6-1 and TRBJ2-5; 8 positions agree with TRBD2. The J segment lost 0 bases and the V segment lost 2 bases, leaving 11 bases of the junction unmatched. The CDR3 totals 18 residues. Germline values: CDR1 MNHNS, CDR2 SASEGT. The CDR3 DNA reads TGTGCCAGCAGTGAAATCCCATCTGGCGGGGGGTACCAAGAGACCCAGTACTTC. Protein sequence: CASSEIPSGGGYQETQYF.

With respect to this clonotype: A much larger clone sits a single nucleotide away, making a read error possible. V usage is TRBV20-1 and J usage is TRBJ1-2, with D possibly TRBD1 on 5 matching bases. CDR3 length equals 12 residues. Looked up from germline, CDR1 is DFQATT and CDR2 is SNEGSKA (reference sequence). V gave up 6 bases and J gave up 7 bases, with 15 bases separating them. CDR3 sequence (DNA): TGCAGTGCGAGTGCAGGGTGGAGTGGCTACACCTTC. Encoded protein: CSASAGWSGYTF.

This clonotype was found many times. The V and J genes are TRBV7-9 and TRBJ2-1; 9 bases are shared with TRBD2. This CDR3 is built from 16 residues. V was clipped by 5 bases and J by 4 bases; unmatched bases: 9. Germline CDR1 and CDR2: SEHNR and FQNEAQ (reference sequence). CDR3 amino acids: CASSTSGSTTYNEQFF. The DNA for the CDR3 is TGTGCCAGCAGCACTAGCGGGTCAACAACATACAATGAGCAGTTCTTC.

A few counts support this clonotype. This sequence joins TRBV5-1 and TRBJ2-3; 9 positions agree with TRBD2. Germline trimming cut 0 bases from V and 3 bases from J; bases unmatched to any gene: 11. Per the germline V gene, CDR1 is SGHRS and CDR2 is YFSETQ. There are 18 residues in the CDR3. Here the CDR3 reads CASSLGPTAGGQTDTQYF. DNA for the CDR3: TGCGCCAGCAGCTTGGGGCCGACAGCGGGGGGTCAAACAGATACGCAGTATTTT.

Many counts were recorded for this clonotype. The chain couples TRBV6-1 to TRBJ2-1; D gene uncertain. Per the germline V gene, CDR1 is MNHNS and CDR2 is SASEGT. V was shortened by 6 bases and J by 8 bases, with 11 bases between the two germline ends. CDR3 length: 12 amino acids. The CDR3 sequence is CASRPTYDEQFF. CDR3 sequence (DNA): TGTGCCAGCAGGCCGACATACGATGAGCAGTTCTTC.

The chain links TRBV6-1 to TRBJ2-3; 11 nucleotides match TRBD2. This CDR3 is 15 amino acids long. Germline lookup yields CDR1 MNHNS and CDR2 SASEGT. The J segment lost 5 bases and the V segment lost 6 bases, leaving 7 bases of the junction unmatched. In nucleotides, the CDR3 is TGTGCCAGCAGGACCGGGACTAGCGGCGTAGATACGCAGTATTTT. This sequence encodes CASRTGTSGVDTQYF.

In this sample, this clonotype turned up many times. One junction end does not reproduce the germline sequence, and a read error may be involved. This rearrangement joins TRBV28 to TRBJ2-3; TRBD2 aligns across 8 bases. This CDR3 contains 15 residues. Looked up from germline, CDR1 is MDHEN and CDR2 is SYDVKM. CDR3 bases: TGTGCCAGCAGGGATAGCGGGGAAGTTATAGATACGCGGTATTTT. This gives the protein CASRDSGEVIDTRYF. Complete variable domain (other parts from reference TRBV28 and TRBJ2-3): DVKVTQSSRYLVKRTGEKVFLECVQDMDHENMFWYRQDPGLGLRLIYFSYDVKMKEKGDIPEGYSVSREKKERFSLILESASTNQTSMYLCASRDSGEVIDTRYFGPGTRLTVL.

The chain carries TRBV19 and TRBJ2-4; TRBD1 is a possible D gene (6 bases). Germline CDR1 LNHDA, CDR2 SQIVND (reference sequence). V dropped 7 bases and J dropped 6 bases, with 19 bases sitting between them. The CDR3 is made up of 15 amino acids. CDR3 sequence reads: CASTNRGLGGNIQYF. The CDR3 region has the DNA TGTGCCAGTACCAATAGGGGGTTAGGAGGAAACATTCAGTACTTC.

This clonotype was recorded at least ten times. The rearrangement uses TRBV7-2 and TRBJ2-3; D gene uncertain. V was cut by 1 base and J by 2 bases, with 10 bases left in between. This CDR3 contains 15 residues. Germline loops: CDR1 SGHTA, CDR2 FQGNSA. The CDR3 sequence is CASSLGGPLTDTQYF. The DNA for the CDR3 is TGTGCCAGCAGCTTAGGAGGCCCACTCACAGATACGCAGTATTTT.

This clonotype was detected ten times or more. V is TRBV6-1 and J is TRBJ1-5, with 9 bases fitting TRBD1. The CDR3 runs 18 residues. Trimming at V came to 6 bases and at J to 0 bases, leaving 12 bases not matched to a gene. Germline values: CDR1 MNHNS, CDR2 SASEGT. This chain's CDR3 is CASSEQGARVGSNQPQHF. Written as DNA, the CDR3 is TGTGCCAGCAGCGAACAGGGGGCTCGAGTCGGTAGCAATCAGCCCCAGCATTTT.

In this sample, this clonotype turned up many times. The chain couples TRBV2 to TRBJ2-2, with D possibly called TRBD1 or TRBD2 (5 bases each). CDR1 is SNHLY and CDR2 is FYNNEI in the germline V gene. This CDR3 has 15 amino acids. Deletions cut 11 bases from V and 0 bases from J, with 16 bases between. CDR3 protein: CASRAGTPNTGELFF. The CDR3 DNA is TGTGCCTCCAGGGCAGGGACCCCGAACACCGGGGAGCTGTTTTTT. The variable domain in full, with the rest retrieved from reference TRBV2 and TRBJ2-2, is EPEVTQTPSHQVTQMGQEVILRCVPISNHLYFYWYRQILGQKVEFLVSFYNNEISEKSEIFDDQFSVERPDGSNFTLKIRSTKLEDSAMYFCASRAGTPNTGELFFGEGSRLTVL.

This clonotype appeared a few times. Possible read error: a much larger clone is one base away. This chain uses TRBV20-1 with TRBJ2-1, with D unresolved. Trimming pared 3 bases from V and 8 bases from J, leaving 5 bases between. CDR1 and CDR2 (germline): DFQATT, SNEGSKA (reference sequence). The CDR3 is made up of 10 amino acids. The CDR3 nucleotides read TGCAGTGCTAGGGAATATGAGCAGTTCTTC. The encoded protein is CSAREYEQFF.